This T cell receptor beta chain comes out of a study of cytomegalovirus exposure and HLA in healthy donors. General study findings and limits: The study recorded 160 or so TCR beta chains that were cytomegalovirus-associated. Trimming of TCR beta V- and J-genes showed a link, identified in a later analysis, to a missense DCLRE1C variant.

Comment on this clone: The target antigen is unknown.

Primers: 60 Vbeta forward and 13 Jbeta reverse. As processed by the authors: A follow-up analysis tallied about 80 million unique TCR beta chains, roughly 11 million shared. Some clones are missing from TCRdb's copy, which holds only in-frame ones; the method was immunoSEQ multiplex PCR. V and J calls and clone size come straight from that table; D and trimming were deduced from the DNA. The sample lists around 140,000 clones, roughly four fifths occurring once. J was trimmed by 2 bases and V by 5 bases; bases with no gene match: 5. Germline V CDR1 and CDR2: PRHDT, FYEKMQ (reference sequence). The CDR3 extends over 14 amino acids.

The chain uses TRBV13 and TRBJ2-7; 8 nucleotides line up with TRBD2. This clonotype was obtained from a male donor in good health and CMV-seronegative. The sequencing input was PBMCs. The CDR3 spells CASSSTSGPYEQYF. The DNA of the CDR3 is TGTGCCAGCAGCAGTACTAGCGGACCCTACGAGCAGTACTTC.